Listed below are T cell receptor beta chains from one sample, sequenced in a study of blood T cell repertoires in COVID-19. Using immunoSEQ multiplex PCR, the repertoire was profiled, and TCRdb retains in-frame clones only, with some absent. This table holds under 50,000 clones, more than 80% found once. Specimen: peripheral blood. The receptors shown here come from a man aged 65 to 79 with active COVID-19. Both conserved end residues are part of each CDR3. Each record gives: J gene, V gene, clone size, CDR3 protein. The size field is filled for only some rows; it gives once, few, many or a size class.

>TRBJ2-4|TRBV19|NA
CASSQNPGQGLAKNIQYF
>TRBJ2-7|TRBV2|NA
CASRLAEHYEQYF
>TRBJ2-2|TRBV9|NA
CASSVGTFNTGELFF
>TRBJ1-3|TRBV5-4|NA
CASSLGQGAGGNTIYF
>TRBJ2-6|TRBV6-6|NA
CASSRPRVTGANVLTF
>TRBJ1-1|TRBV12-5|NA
CASGPGQNTEAFF
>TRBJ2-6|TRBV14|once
CASSQDTRSRGSGANVLTF
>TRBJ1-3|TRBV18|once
CASSPYSSGNTIYF
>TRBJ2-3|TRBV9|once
CASSEGHTYDTQYF
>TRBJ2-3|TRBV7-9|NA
CASSHGSGGSIDTQYF
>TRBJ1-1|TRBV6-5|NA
CASSLYPDRYVEAFF
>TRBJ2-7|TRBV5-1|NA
CASSLGQQITSYEQYF
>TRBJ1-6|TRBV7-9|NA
CASSPAGVEGSPLHF
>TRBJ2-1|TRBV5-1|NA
CASSLGQPYNEQFF
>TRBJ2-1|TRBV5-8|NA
CASGTGVYNEQFF
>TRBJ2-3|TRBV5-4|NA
CASSSAGSWLDTQYF
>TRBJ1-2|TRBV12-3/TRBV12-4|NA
CASSQIPYGYTF
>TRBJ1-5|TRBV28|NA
CASSLVQTGNQPQHF
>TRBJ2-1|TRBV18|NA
CASSPNSDSSYNEQFF
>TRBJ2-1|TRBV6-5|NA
CASSYSSGGYNEQFF
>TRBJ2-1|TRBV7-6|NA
CASSSRQGVNNEQFF
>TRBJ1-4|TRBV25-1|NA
CASSEVGVVEKLFF
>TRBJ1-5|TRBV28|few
CASSFSRGSNQPQHF
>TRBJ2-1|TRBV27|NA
CASSRILAGGRDEQFF
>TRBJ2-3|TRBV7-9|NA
CASSPRKFRLSPDTQYF
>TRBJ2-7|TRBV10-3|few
CAISLDPLRGEQYF
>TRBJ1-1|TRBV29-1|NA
CGANLRDSQNTEAFF
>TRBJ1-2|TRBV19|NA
CASSIPQGFYGYTF
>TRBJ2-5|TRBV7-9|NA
CASSPGVGIQETQYF
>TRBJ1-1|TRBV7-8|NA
CASSLGALDTEAFF
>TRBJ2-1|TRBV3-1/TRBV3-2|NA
CASSQVALGNEQFF
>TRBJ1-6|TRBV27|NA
CASTWGGRNNSPLHF
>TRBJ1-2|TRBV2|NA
CASRAQGQGTGGYTF
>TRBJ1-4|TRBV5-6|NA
CASSLDRGLEVDEKLFF
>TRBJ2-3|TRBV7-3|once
CASSFSGDTQYF
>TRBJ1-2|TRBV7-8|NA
CASSFRTGDGYTF
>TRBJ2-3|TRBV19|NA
CASRGLTGGADTQYF
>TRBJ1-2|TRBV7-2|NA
CASSRDRTAGYTF
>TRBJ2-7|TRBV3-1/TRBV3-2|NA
CASSQVGAITYEQYF
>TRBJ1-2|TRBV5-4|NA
CASSLPGQGYTF
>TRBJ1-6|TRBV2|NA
CASSEGYRSNSPLHF
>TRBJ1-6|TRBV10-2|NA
CASSESRRRNSPLHF
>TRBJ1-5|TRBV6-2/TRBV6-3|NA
CASSYSGGINQPQHF
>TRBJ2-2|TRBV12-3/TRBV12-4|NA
CASSPVTGELFF
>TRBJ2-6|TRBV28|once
CASSLKTSGGTTGANVLTF
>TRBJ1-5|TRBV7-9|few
CASSSSGDYQPQHF
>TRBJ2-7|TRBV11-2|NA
CASSSPTSGYEQYF
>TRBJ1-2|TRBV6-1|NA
CASSEPTGNFNGYTF
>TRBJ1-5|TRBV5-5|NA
CASSIQGVDQPQHF